The clone carrying this T cell receptor (beta chain) was observed many times. The antigen remains undetermined. These data come from a study of T-cell reconstitution after alpha-beta-depleted transplantation in children. General study points: Alpha-beta T cells about two months after transplant reportedly derived from several hundred expanded graft clones. T-cell counts and diversity at one year post-transplant came mainly from newly produced T cells.

This CDR3 is built from 16 residues. Germline CDR1 and CDR2: MDHEN and SYDVKM. V shed 5 bases and J 9 bases; nucleotides not matched to a gene: 17. The TCRbeta library was prepared with unique molecular identifiers. TCRdb ran MiXCR on the PCR reads and lists one entry per CDR3 protein. The table shows around 250,000 distinct CDR3 sequences, with 8.2% occurring only once. The sample consisted of PBMCs, mostly from graft donor cells, taken 180 days after TCRalphabeta/CD19-depleted stem cell transplant. The source is a male patient younger than 18 who had a stem cell transplant for acute lymphoblastic leukemia, so the T cells may come from the graft donor. V usage is TRBV28 and J usage is TRBJ1-2; 8 bases map to TRBD1. The CDR3 protein is CASSPGTGIPDLSYTF. The CDR3 nucleotides are TGTGCCAGCAGTCCCGGGACAGGTATTCCGGATCTTAGCTACACCTTC.